This entry describes one T cell receptor (beta chain). Sequenced by immunoSEQ multiplex PCR; TCRdb stores in-frame clones only, minus some. The sample lists approximately 30,000 clones, 85% to 90% seen once, with around 0.8% in the top ten. The record originates from a study of T cell changes during pregnancy in multiple sclerosis. This CDR3 comprises 13 residues. Germline V gene lookup returns CDR1 SGDLS and CDR2 YYNGEE. Trimming removed 3 bases from V and 3 bases from J, with 9 bases in between. Sequencing used CD4+ T cells from peripheral blood mononuclear cells, obtained in the second trimester of pregnancy. This receptor was taken from a female donor with multiple sclerosis, enrolled in a pregnancy study. The chain employs TRBV9 and TRBJ1-1; the D gene is possibly TRBD1 (6 bases). DNA for the CDR3: TGTGCCAGCAGCGCCACAGGGTACACTGAAGCTTTCTTT. Encoded protein: CASSATGYTEAFF.